Sequencing of this T cell receptor (beta chain) was carried out in a study of vaccination and CD4 T cells after COVID-19. In the study overall: Convalescent donors: six male, four female; seven Caucasian, two Asian, one multiracial, two Hispanic.

This clonotype was detected only a few times. Its antigen is currently unknown. Time point indicated: late sampling 161 to 241 days after vaccination in three convalescent patients. Treatment here: approximately 10-day PBMC culture with coronavirus spike peptide pools or control peptides (ViraFEST assay). The J segment lost 5 bases and the V segment lost 3 bases, leaving 1 base of the junction unmatched. The CDR3 has 13 amino acids. The V gene's germline CDR1 is DFQATT and CDR2 SNEGSKA (reference sequence). The Oncomine TCR Beta short-read assay sequenced DNA from cultured CD4+ T cells. From the PCR reads, TCRdb called clonotypes with MiXCR, one entry per CDR3 protein. The top ten clones hold approximately 4.9% of a sample with 20,000 to 25,000 distinct CDR3 sequences, 43% of them seen once.

The V call is TRBV20-1, the J call TRBJ2-1; 10 nucleotides line up with TRBD2. The TCR was taken from a human donor who had recovered from COVID-19. Sequencing was performed on CD4+ T cells from blood, cultured in vitro, taken about 7 months after SARS-CoV-2 vaccination. The CDR3 sequence: CSASGLADNEQFF. The DNA of the CDR3 is TGCAGTGCTAGCGGACTAGCGGACAATGAGCAGTTCTTC.